A selection of T cell receptor beta chains follows, all from one sample in a study of T cells in Graves' hyperthyroidism and ophthalmopathy. TCRdb redid the calling of the multiplex PCR reads with MiXCR, one entry per CDR3 protein. The sample carries hundreds of thousands of distinct CDR3 sequences, roughly 22% recorded once. Specimen: blood. The source of these receptors is a young man with Graves' ophthalmopathy. CDR3s include the opening cysteine and the closing phenylalanine or tryptophan. The D gene is left open where the match is weak. Only part of the rows carry a size: once, few, many, or a class if the clone is expanded.

V	size	D	J	DNA	CDR3
TRBV15	NA	TRBD2	TRBJ2-7	TGTGCCACCAGCAGAGTGGTAGCGGGAGTACCCTCCGAGCAGTACTTC	CATSRVVAGVPSEQYF
TRBV7-9	few	NA	TRBJ1-1	TGTGCCAGCAGCTTAGCGCTTCAAGGACCGAACACTGAAGCTTTCTTT	CASSLALQGPNTEAFF
TRBV19	NA	NA	TRBJ2-1	TGTGCCAGTAGTATAGGTGGGAGGTACAATGAGCAGTTCTTC	CASSIGGRYNEQFF
TRBV3-1	many	NA	TRBJ2-7	TGTGCCAGCAGCCAAGATTTGGGACTCAACTTTGGCGAGCAGTACTTC	CASSQDLGLNFGEQYF
TRBV7-2	many	TRBD2	TRBJ2-3	TGTGCCAGCAGCCTTAGCGGACTAGCGGGAGGGGGGAATACGCAGTATTTT	CASSLSGLAGGGNTQYF
TRBV6-2/TRBV6-3	NA	NA	TRBJ2-7	TGTGCCAGCAGTTACTCGACGACAGGAGCCTACGAGCAGTACTTC	CASSYSTTGAYEQYF
TRBV28	many	NA	TRBJ2-3	TGTGCCAGCAGTGCTAGCAGCGGGCTAGGCACAGATACGCAGTATTTT	CASSASSGLGTDTQYF
TRBV25-1	NA	NA	TRBJ2-1	TGTGCCAGCAGTGATTACGGGGCGGGTCTTGACAATGAGCAGTTCTTC	CASSDYGAGLDNEQFF
TRBV29-1	NA	TRBD2	TRBJ2-7	TGCAGCGTAACTAGCGGCAACTCCTACGAGCAGTACTTC	CSVTSGNSYEQYF
TRBV9	few	TRBD2	TRBJ2-5	TGTGCCAGCAGCGCACGACTAGCGGGAGTAGAGACCCAGTACTTC	CASSARLAGVETQYF
TRBV2	NA	TRBD1	TRBJ2-2	TGTGCCAGCAGAATAGGACAGGGAGACACCGGGGAGCTGTTTTTT	CASRIGQGDTGELFF
TRBV2	NA	NA	TRBJ2-5	TGTGCCAGCAGTCCAAGGGCACTACAACAAGAGACCCAGTACTTC	CASSPRALQQETQYF
TRBV4-1	many	NA	TRBJ2-3	TGCGCCAGCAGCCAAGATAGACCCCTGGATACGCAGTATTTT	CASSQDRPLDTQYF
TRBV2	many	NA	TRBJ1-6	TGTGCCAGCAGTGCGGGGAGGACAGACAATTCACCCCTCCACTTT	CASSAGRTDNSPLHF
TRBV11-3	many	TRBD2	TRBJ2-7	TGTGCCAGCAGCTTCTCAGCGGGAGTATACGAGCAGTACTTC	CASSFSAGVYEQYF
TRBV7-8	many	NA	TRBJ2-4	TGTGCCAGCAGCCCCTCGGAACTCCAAAACATTCAGTACTTC	CASSPSELQNIQYF
TRBV10-3	few	NA	TRBJ2-7	TGTGCCATCAGTGGGGGGGTTCCCTCCTACGAGCAGTACTTC	CAISGGVPSYEQYF
TRBV20-1	few	NA	TRBJ2-3	TGCAGTGCTAGAAAGGGCGCAGATACGCAGTATTTT	CSARKGADTQYF
TRBV5-1	many	TRBD1	TRBJ2-6	TGCGCCAGCAGCTTGGAGTTTAGGGGGCCCTCGGGTGCCAACGTCCTGACTTTC	CASSLEFRGPSGANVLTF
TRBV25-1	NA	TRBD2	TRBJ2-3	TGTGCCAGCAGTCCCAGGACTAGCGGGACTAGCACAGATACGCAGTATTTT	CASSPRTSGTSTDTQYF
TRBV20-1	NA	TRBD2	TRBJ2-1	TGCAGTGCATCGACTAGCGGGAGGCGCAATGAGCAGTTCTTC	CSASTSGRRNEQFF
TRBV6-1	many	NA	TRBJ1-2	TGTGCCAGCAGGCCACGGACAGCGTATGGCTACACCTTC	CASRPRTAYGYTF
TRBV7-9	NA	NA	TRBJ2-5	TGTGCCAGCAGCCCTAGGCGGGTACCACAAGAGACCCAGTACTTC	CASSPRRVPQETQYF
TRBV29-1	NA	NA	TRBJ2-7	TGCAGCGTTGAAGAGCCGGGAGTAAACGAGCAGTACTTC	CSVEEPGVNEQYF
TRBV18	few	TRBD1	TRBJ1-2	TGTGCCAGCTCACCTCAACCCCACAGGGGGCTGAATGGCTACACCTTC	CASSPQPHRGLNGYTF
TRBV5-6	many	TRBD1	TRBJ1-1	TGTGCCAGCAGCTTAGTCGGGACAGTGAACACTGAAGCTTTCTTT	CASSLVGTVNTEAFF
TRBV27	few	TRBD1	TRBJ2-5	TGTGCCAGCAGGCGGACCGGGACAGGGCGAGAGACCCAGTACTTC	CASRRTGTGRETQYF
TRBV29-1	NA	TRBD2	TRBJ2-3	TGCAGCGTTGAATGGCGGGAGGACCCCTCACCTCGGACTAGCACAGATACGCAGTATTTT	CSVEWREDPSPRTSTDTQYF
TRBV11-1	once	NA	TRBJ2-7	TGTGCCAGCAGCTTAGGTGAGCGGAGGCCCTACGAGCAGTACTTC	CASSLGERRPYEQYF
TRBV12-3/TRBV12-4	NA	TRBD1	TRBJ2-1	TGTGCCAGCAGCCCACAGGGGGTCGCCTACAATGAGCAGTTCTTC	CASSPQGVAYNEQFF
TRBV3-1	NA	TRBD1	TRBJ2-3	TGTGCCAGCAGCCGAAGACAGGGTCGGACAGATACGCAGTATTTT	CASSRRQGRTDTQYF